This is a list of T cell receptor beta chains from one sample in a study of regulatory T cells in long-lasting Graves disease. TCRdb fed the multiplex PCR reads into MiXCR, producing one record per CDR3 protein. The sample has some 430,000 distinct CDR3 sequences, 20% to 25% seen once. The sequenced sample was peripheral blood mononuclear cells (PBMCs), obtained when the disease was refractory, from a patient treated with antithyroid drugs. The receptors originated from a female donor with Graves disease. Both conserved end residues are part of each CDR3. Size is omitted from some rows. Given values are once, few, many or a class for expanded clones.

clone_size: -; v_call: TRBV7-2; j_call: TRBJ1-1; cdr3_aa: CASSLEQGDGTEAFF
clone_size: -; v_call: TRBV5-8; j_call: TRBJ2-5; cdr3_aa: CASTLTGTYPTQYF
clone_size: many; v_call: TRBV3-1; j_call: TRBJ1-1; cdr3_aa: CASSPRDRAGTEAFF
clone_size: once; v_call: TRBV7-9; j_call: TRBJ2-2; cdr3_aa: CASTSWDGTGELFF
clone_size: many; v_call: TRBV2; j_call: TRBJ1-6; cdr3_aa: CASSERDRASPLHF
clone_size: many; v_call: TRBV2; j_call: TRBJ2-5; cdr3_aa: CASSWTSGGETQYF
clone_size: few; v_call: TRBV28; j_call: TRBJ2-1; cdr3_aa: CASSQLSSYNEQFF
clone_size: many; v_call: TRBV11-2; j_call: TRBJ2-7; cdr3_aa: CAIHSQGQGYEQYF
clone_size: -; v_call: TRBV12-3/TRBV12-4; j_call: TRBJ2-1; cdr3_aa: CASSFGTSTVREQFF
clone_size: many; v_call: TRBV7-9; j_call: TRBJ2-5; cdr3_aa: CASSLGLAAQETQYF
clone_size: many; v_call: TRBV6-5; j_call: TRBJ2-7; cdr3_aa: CASSSTSGAYEQYF
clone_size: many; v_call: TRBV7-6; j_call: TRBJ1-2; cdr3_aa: CASSGYTF
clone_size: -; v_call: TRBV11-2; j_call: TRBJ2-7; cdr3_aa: CASSLGPGTDSYEQYF